A single sample is the source of the 14 T cell receptor beta chains below, sequenced in a study of blood T cell repertoires in COVID-19. Sequencing was performed with immunoSEQ multiplex PCR; in TCRdb, only in-frame clones are kept and a portion is missing. The top ten hold roughly 27% of the sample, which has 58,000 or so clones, 74% seen once. Specimen: peripheral blood. The receptors shown here come from a woman of 80 years or more with acute or convalescent COVID-19.

This clone has a single count. The chain employs TRBV6-5 and TRBJ2-5; maybe TRBD1 (6 bases). CDR3 length: 15 residues. Germline V lookup: CDR1 MNHEY, CDR2 SVGAGI. Trimming stripped 7 bases from V and 1 base from J, with 16 bases between. The CDR3 DNA sequence: TGTGCCAGCACCGCCTGGACAGATTCCCAAGAGACCCAGTACTTC. Residues: CASTAWTDSQETQYF.

This chain connects TRBV7-2 to TRBJ2-3, with D perhaps TRBD1 (6 bases). Germline CDR1 and CDR2: SGHTA and FQGNSA. The CDR3 loop spans 15 amino acids. Trimming removed 4 bases from V and 6 bases from J, with 17 bases in between. The CDR3 here is CASSSRGRGSDTQYF. The CDR3 DNA follows: TGTGCCAGCAGCTCCCGGGGTAGGGGGAGTGATACGCAGTATTTT. Filled out from reference TRBV7-2 and TRBJ2-3, the complete variable domain reads GAGVSQSPSNKVTEKGKDVELRCDPISGHTALYWYRQSLGQGLEFLIYFQGNSAPDKSGLPSDRFSAERTGGSVSTLTIQRTQQEDSAVYLCASSSRGRGSDTQYFGPGTRLTVL.

The V and J genes are TRBV19 and TRBJ2-2; possibly TRBD2 for D (5 bases). V gave up 4 bases and J gave up 0 bases, with 15 bases separating them. The CDR3 has 17 amino acids. Germline CDR1 LNHDA, CDR2 SQIVND (reference sequence). Here the CDR3 DNA reads TGTGCCAGTAGTACGAGGTTAGCGAGATCGAACACCGGGGAGCTGTTTTTT. This gives the protein CASSTRLARSNTGELFF.

V is TRBV11-2 and J is TRBJ2-5; 7 positions match TRBD2. Germline loops: CDR1 SGHAT, CDR2 FQNNGV. The ends lost 2 bases at V and 5 bases at J; junction bases unmatched: 11. The CDR3 consists of 16 residues. CDR3 sequence: CASSLQDSWEGETQYF. The CDR3 DNA reads TGTGCCAGCAGCTTACAAGACAGCTGGGAGGGGGAGACCCAGTACTTC.

There are a few counts of this clone. The chain joins TRBV7-2 to TRBJ2-2; possible D gene TRBD2, 5 bases. Trimming took off 8 bases at V and 7 bases at J, with 14 bases between the two ends. The CDR3 runs 13 residues. The germline V gene encodes CDR1 SGHTA and CDR2 FQGNSA. CDR3 DNA sequence: TGTGCCAGCTCCCGAACGGGGTACGGGGAGCTGTTTTTT. Translated: CASSRTGYGELFF. The full variable domain, rest sourced from reference TRBV7-2 and TRBJ2-2, is GAGVSQSPSNKVTEKGKDVELRCDPISGHTALYWYRQSLGQGLEFLIYFQGNSAPDKSGLPSDRFSAERTGGSVSTLTIQRTQQEDSAVYLCASSRTGYGELFFGEGSRLTVL.

The V gene is TRBV18, the J gene TRBJ1-2; D remains ambiguous. Germline loops: CDR1 KGHSH, CDR2 LQKENI. CDR3 size: 13 residues. The germline V and J ends were trimmed by 1 base and 3 bases, with 6 bases remaining between them. Here the CDR3 DNA reads TGTGCCAGCTCACCACATCGTGACTATGGCTACACCTTC. Its translation: CASSPHRDYGYTF.

The rearrangement links TRBV19 to TRBJ1-1; maybe TRBD1 (5 bases). The germline gives CDR1 LNHDA, CDR2 SQIVND (reference sequence). The V gene lost 4 bases and the J gene lost 3 bases, with 9 bases spanning the gap. The CDR3 is made up of 13 amino acids. The DNA of the CDR3 is TGTGCCAGTAGTACGACAGAAGACACTGAAGCTTTCTTT. Protein sequence: CASSTTEDTEAFF.

In its sample, this clone was seen once. J is TRBJ1-6 and V is TRBV5-1; 8 bases agree with TRBD1. Germline CDR1 SGHRS, CDR2 YFSETQ. After removal of 3 bases from V and 0 bases from J, the junction contained 2 bases not matched to a gene. The CDR3 is made up of 16 amino acids. CDR3 residues: CASSWTGSSYNSPLHF. CDR3 bases: TGCGCCAGCAGCTGGACAGGGAGCTCCTATAATTCACCCCTCCACTTT. The full variable domain, completed using reference TRBV5-1 and TRBJ1-6, is KAGVTQTPRYLIKTRGQQVTLSCSPISGHRSVSWYQQTPGQGLQFLFEYFSETQRNKGNFPGRFSGRQFSNSRSEMNVSTLELGDSALYLCASSWTGSSYNSPLHFGNGTRLTVT.

The chain couples TRBV29-1 to TRBJ2-6; D might be TRBD1 (5 bases). The CDR3 is 14 amino acids. Germline CDR1 and CDR2: SQVTM and ANQGSEA. V was cut by 4 bases and J by 2 bases, with 9 bases left in between. The CDR3 nucleotides read TGCAGCGTTGTTGAACAGGCTGGGGCCAACGTCCTGACTTTC. It translates to CSVVEQAGANVLTF.

The chain combines TRBV11-2 with TRBJ2-3; the match to TRBD1 covers 10 bases. The germline CDR1 and CDR2 sequences are SGHAT and FQNNGV. The trim removed 1 base at V and 4 bases at J, leaving 5 bases unmatched. There are 16 residues in the CDR3. The CDR3 protein is CASSLGTGQGPDTQYF. CDR3 nucleotides: TGTGCCAGCAGCTTAGGGACGGGACAGGGGCCAGATACGCAGTATTTT.

In this sample, this clone turned up a few times. CDR3 protein: CASSPNTGGNSPLHF. CDR3 DNA sequence: TGTGCCAGCTCACCTAATACAGGGGGAAATTCACCCCTCCACTTT. The chain combines TRBV18 with TRBJ1-6; 8 nucleotides match TRBD1. The CDR3 loop spans 15 amino acids. The J segment lost 7 bases and the V segment lost 3 bases, leaving 5 bases of the junction unmatched. From germline, CDR1 is KGHSH and CDR2 LQKENI.

This sequence joins TRBV5-1 and TRBJ1-4; D call uncertain. The V and J ends lost 2 bases and 2 bases respectively, with 7 bases between them. The CDR3 contains 14 residues. Germline V gene sequence: CDR1 SGHRS, CDR2 YFSETQ. The CDR3 bases are TGCGCCAGCAGCTTTGGCGGGACTAATGAAAAACTGTTTTTT. This codes for CASSFGGTNEKLFF.

The chain joins TRBV11-2 to TRBJ2-7, with TRBD2 matching 11 bases. CDR3 length equals 15 residues. V lost 5 bases to trimming and J lost 3 bases; unmatched junction nucleotides: 6. The germline gives CDR1 SGHAT, CDR2 FQNNGV. In DNA form, the CDR3 reads TGTGCCAGCAGCGCCCTAGCGGGAGGCCACTACGAGCAGTACTTC. The encoded protein is CASSALAGGHYEQYF.

The V and J genes are TRBV5-1 and TRBJ2-5; TRBD1 matches at 10 bases. V gave up 0 bases and J gave up 6 bases; unmatched junction bases: 5. The CDR3 runs 15 residues. Germline V gene sequence: CDR1 SGHRS, CDR2 YFSETQ. CDR3 sequence (DNA): TGCGCCAGCAGCTTGGCGACAGGGGGCGCACAGACCCAGTACTTC. It encodes CASSLATGGAQTQYF.